A selection of T cell receptor beta chains follows, all from one sample in a study of T cell changes during pregnancy in multiple sclerosis. Profiling relied on immunoSEQ multiplex PCR, and the TCRdb table lists in-frame clones only, not all of them. The sample carries 60,000 or so clones, roughly 88% recorded once. This sample comprised peripheral blood, obtained in the second trimester of pregnancy. These receptors all come from a female donor in good health, enrolled as a control in a pregnancy study. Each CDR3 is given with its conserved first and last residue. A D gene is named only where the DNA matches it firmly. For some rows the clone size is stated as once, few or many, or as a class when expanded; others skip it.

J gene: TRBJ1-5; V gene: TRBV27; clone size: .; D gene: .; CDR3 DNA: TGTGCCAGCAGTTTAGCCCACAGCCAGCCCCAGCATTTT; CDR3 protein: CASSLAHSQPQHF
J gene: TRBJ1-2; V gene: TRBV29-1; clone size: .; D gene: .; CDR3 DNA: TGCAGCGCCCGTACCCCGGCAGGGTATGGCTACACCTTC; CDR3 protein: CSARTPAGYGYTF
J gene: TRBJ2-3; V gene: TRBV29-1; clone size: .; D gene: TRBD2; CDR3 DNA: TGCAGCGTGGTTGGACTAGCTGTTGCAGATACGCAGTATTTT; CDR3 protein: CSVVGLAVADTQYF
J gene: TRBJ1-2; V gene: TRBV6-1; clone size: .; D gene: .; CDR3 DNA: TGTGCCAGCAGTGAACGGGGGGGCCGGACTAACTATGGCTACACCTTC; CDR3 protein: CASSERGGRTNYGYTF
J gene: TRBJ1-1; V gene: TRBV12-5; clone size: .; D gene: .; CDR3 DNA: TGTGCTAGTGGTTCGGGGGGCCAGAACACTGAAGCTTTCTTT; CDR3 protein: CASGSGGQNTEAFF
J gene: TRBJ1-4; V gene: TRBV5-1; clone size: .; D gene: .; CDR3 DNA: TGCGCCAGCAGCTTGATGGGGACTAGCGAAAAACTGTTTTTT; CDR3 protein: CASSLMGTSEKLFF
J gene: TRBJ2-3; V gene: TRBV5-6; clone size: .; D gene: .; CDR3 DNA: TGTGCCAGCAGCTGGGGACCGGGACTCTCGGCAGATACGCAGTATTTT; CDR3 protein: CASSWGPGLSADTQYF
J gene: TRBJ1-4; V gene: TRBV28; clone size: few; D gene: TRBD1; CDR3 DNA: TGTGCCAGCCGGGGACAGGGGCAAGAAAAACTGTTTTTT; CDR3 protein: CASRGQGQEKLFF
J gene: TRBJ1-1; V gene: TRBV7-9; clone size: .; D gene: .; CDR3 DNA: TGTGCCAGCAGACTAGAACGTCACAGAGACACTGAAGCTTTCTTT; CDR3 protein: CASRLERHRDTEAFF
J gene: TRBJ1-2; V gene: TRBV4-1; clone size: few; D gene: .; CDR3 DNA: TGCGCCAGCAGCCAAGTTGGGGGGGCCTATGGCTACACCTTC; CDR3 protein: CASSQVGGAYGYTF
J gene: TRBJ2-1; V gene: TRBV4-2; clone size: once; D gene: TRBD2; CDR3 DNA: TGTGCCAGCAGCCAAGATCCCAGGATAGGACTAGCGGGAGGTCTCAACAATGAGCAGTTCTTC; CDR3 protein: CASSQDPRIGLAGGLNNEQFF
J gene: TRBJ1-1; V gene: TRBV13; clone size: .; D gene: TRBD1; CDR3 DNA: TGTGCCAGCAGCCACGGGACAGGGGGGATGAGGGCTTTCTTT; CDR3 protein: CASSHGTGGMRAFF
J gene: TRBJ2-1; V gene: TRBV27; clone size: .; D gene: .; CDR3 DNA: TGTGCCAGCAGTTTCGCCCGGGTTGAGGAGTTCTTC; CDR3 protein: CASSFARVEEFF
J gene: TRBJ2-7; V gene: TRBV2; clone size: .; D gene: .; CDR3 DNA: TGTGCCAGTCTGGGCCGGGAAATCTACGAGCAGTACTTC; CDR3 protein: CASLGREIYEQYF
J gene: TRBJ1-1; V gene: TRBV5-4; clone size: .; D gene: TRBD1; CDR3 DNA: TGTGCCAGCAGCTGGGCGACAGGGGTCACTGAAGCTTTCTTT; CDR3 protein: CASSWATGVTEAFF
J gene: TRBJ2-7; V gene: TRBV7-6; clone size: .; D gene: .; CDR3 DNA: TGTGCCAGCAGCCGAGGCAGGGGATCGGTCCTGGGAGCGCGAATATCCTACGAGCAGTACTTC; CDR3 protein: CASSRGRGSVLGARISYEQYF
J gene: TRBJ2-7; V gene: TRBV5-6; clone size: .; D gene: .; CDR3 DNA: TGTGCCAGCCAGACTAAGAGGTCCTACGAGCAGTACTTC; CDR3 protein: CASQTKRSYEQYF
J gene: TRBJ1-1; V gene: TRBV5-1; clone size: .; D gene: .; CDR3 DNA: TGCGCCAGCAGCCACACAGGGAACACTGAAGCTTTCTTT; CDR3 protein: CASSHTGNTEAFF
J gene: TRBJ1-5; V gene: TRBV4-1; clone size: .; D gene: TRBD1; CDR3 DNA: TGCGCCAGCAGCCTAAGAGCGGCAGGGGGCAGTCAGCCCCAGCATTTT; CDR3 protein: CASSLRAAGGSQPQHF
J gene: TRBJ2-1; V gene: TRBV11-2; clone size: .; D gene: TRBD1; CDR3 DNA: TGTGCCAGCAGCGGACAGGGGTGGGCAATCTACAATGAGCAGTTCTTC; CDR3 protein: CASSGQGWAIYNEQFF
J gene: TRBJ2-1; V gene: TRBV9; clone size: .; D gene: TRBD2; CDR3 DNA: TGTGCCAGCAGCGTATGGTACGGGAGGTCCTACAATGAGCAGTTCTTC; CDR3 protein: CASSVWYGRSYNEQFF
J gene: TRBJ2-2; V gene: TRBV6-1; clone size: few; D gene: TRBD2; CDR3 DNA: TGTGCCAGCAGTGAATGGAGCGGGGACTACACCGGGGAGCTGTTTTTT; CDR3 protein: CASSEWSGDYTGELFF
J gene: TRBJ1-2; V gene: TRBV25-1; clone size: many; D gene: TRBD1; CDR3 DNA: TGTGCCAGCAGTGGACAATTCATACTGGGACAGACCAACTATGGCTACACCTTC; CDR3 protein: CASSGQFILGQTNYGYTF
J gene: TRBJ2-3; V gene: TRBV9; clone size: .; D gene: .; CDR3 DNA: TGTGCCAGCAGCGTAGGGGGTCTAGCCGATACGCAGTATTTT; CDR3 protein: CASSVGGLADTQYF
J gene: TRBJ1-5; V gene: TRBV5-1; clone size: .; D gene: .; CDR3 DNA: TGCGCCAGCAGCTTGGGGGGACTCAATAGCAATCAGCCCCAGCATTTT; CDR3 protein: CASSLGGLNSNQPQHF
J gene: TRBJ2-3; V gene: TRBV5-1; clone size: once; D gene: TRBD1; CDR3 DNA: TGCGCCAGCAGCTTGGGACAGGGGATCACAGATACGCAGTATTTT; CDR3 protein: CASSLGQGITDTQYF
J gene: TRBJ2-1; V gene: TRBV29-1; clone size: .; D gene: TRBD2; CDR3 DNA: TGCAGCGTGCTTTTAGCGGGGGCTGACAATGAGCAGTTCTTC; CDR3 protein: CSVLLAGADNEQFF
J gene: TRBJ1-1; V gene: TRBV29-1; clone size: few; D gene: .; CDR3 DNA: TGCAGCGTTGTTCATCCCAACACTGAAGCTTTCTTT; CDR3 protein: CSVVHPNTEAFF
J gene: TRBJ2-3; V gene: TRBV14; clone size: .; D gene: .; CDR3 DNA: TGTGCCAGCAGCCCAACAACGGATACGCAGTATTTT; CDR3 protein: CASSPTTDTQYF
J gene: TRBJ2-5; V gene: TRBV7-9; clone size: once; D gene: .; CDR3 DNA: TGTGCCAGCAGCAGACGGGACTACCAAGAGACCCAGTACTTC; CDR3 protein: CASSRRDYQETQYF
J gene: TRBJ1-1; V gene: TRBV4-1; clone size: .; D gene: .; CDR3 DNA: TGCGCCAGCAGCCAAGATTCCAGGGCCACTGAAGCTTTCTTT; CDR3 protein: CASSQDSRATEAFF
J gene: TRBJ1-5; V gene: TRBV11-2; clone size: .; D gene: .; CDR3 DNA: TGTGCCAGCAGCTTAGGACAGTATAGCAATCAGCCCCAGCATTTT; CDR3 protein: CASSLGQYSNQPQHF
J gene: TRBJ2-7; V gene: TRBV10-3; clone size: .; D gene: .; CDR3 DNA: TGTGCCACACTCCTACGGGGTACTGGCGAGCAGTACTTC; CDR3 protein: CATLLRGTGEQYF
J gene: TRBJ1-6; V gene: TRBV5-8; clone size: .; D gene: .; CDR3 DNA: TGTGCCAGCAGCTATAAATCGGTCTCCTATAATTCACCCCTCCACTTT; CDR3 protein: CASSYKSVSYNSPLHF
J gene: TRBJ2-5; V gene: TRBV2; clone size: .; D gene: TRBD1; CDR3 DNA: TGTGCCAGCAGACCGACAGGGCAAGAGACCCAGTACTTC; CDR3 protein: CASRPTGQETQYF
J gene: TRBJ1-1; V gene: TRBV9; clone size: .; D gene: .; CDR3 DNA: TGTGCCAGCAGCGTAGTTGAGGGTACTGAAGCTTTCTTT; CDR3 protein: CASSVVEGTEAFF